This T cell receptor beta chain was obtained from a study of blood T cell repertoires in COVID-19. At the level of the study: Acute-phase and convalescent COVID-19 samples originated in the United States, Italy and Spain. The cDNA or gDNA used as material had been derived from T cells, B-cell-depleted T cells, or PBMCs.

In the authors' methods: For nucleated cells, counts were estimated from reference gene primer amplification. The table came from immunoSEQ multiplex PCR; TCRdb's copy has only in-frame clones and leaves some out. V and J calls and clone size are as listed in that table; D and trimming were resolved from the DNA. The sample lists roughly 150,000 clones; approximately 92% were seen once. CDR3 length: 16 amino acids. V shed 0 bases and J 6 bases; nucleotides not matched to a gene: 9. CDR1 and CDR2 (germline): KGHSH, LQKENI. The sequenced material came from peripheral blood. This chain links TRBV18 with TRBJ2-7; 9 positions match TRBD2. This TCR derives from a woman aged 40 to 50 with acute or convalescent COVID-19. CDR3 loop: CASSPPSSGRLGEQYF. In nucleotides, the CDR3 is TGTGCCAGCTCACCACCGTCCAGCGGGAGGCTCGGCGAGCAGTACTTC.